Shown below are 30 T cell receptor beta chains from a single sample sequenced in a study of blood T cell repertoires in COVID-19. Assay: immunoSEQ multiplex PCR; the TCRdb copy retains only in-frame clones and omits some. This sample has hundreds of thousands of clones, with roughly 87% found just once. The sample comprised peripheral blood. The origin of the receptors is a man aged 55 to 69 who had recovered from COVID-19.

Turning to this clone: An end of the junction does not agree with germline; a read error may underlie this. This chain joins TRBV24-1 and TRBJ2-7; D is uncertain. CDR1 is KGHDR, CDR2 SFDVKD, per germline. The CDR3 consists of 8 residues. The CDR3 here is CATSVSFF. CDR3 nucleotides: TGTGCCACCAGTGTTTCCTTTTTC.

On this clone: Other DNA variants within this sample encode the same CDR3. The rearrangement uses TRBV5-1 and TRBJ1-5; possibly TRBD1 for D (5 bases). The V and J ends lost 0 bases and 4 bases respectively, with 8 bases between them. CDR1 SGHRS and CDR2 YFSETQ come from the germline V gene. The CDR3 totals 14 residues. The CDR3 bases are TGCGCCAGCAGCTTGGGGGGCCCGAATCAGCCCCAGCATTTT. It is translated as CASSLGGPNQPQHF. Drawing the rest from reference TRBV5-1 and TRBJ1-5, the complete variable domain is KAGVTQTPRYLIKTRGQQVTLSCSPISGHRSVSWYQQTPGQGLQFLFEYFSETQRNKGNFPGRFSGRQFSNSRSEMNVSTLELGDSALYLCASSLGGPNQPQHFGDGTRLSIL.

The rearrangement links TRBV15 to TRBJ1-2, with D perhaps TRBD1 (6 bases). This CDR3 is 17 amino acids long. Per germline, CDR1 LNHNV and CDR2 YYDKDF (reference sequence). The V gene lost 0 bases and the J gene lost 4 bases, with 18 bases spanning the gap. DNA for the CDR3: TGTGCCACCAGCAGAGATTCTGGGACAACTATGTCCTATGGCTACACCTTC. Amino acids: CATSRDSGTTMSYGYTF.

With regard to this clone: A read error may produce the germline difference seen at one junction end. CDR3 nucleotide sequence: TGTGCCACCAGTGATGGGCCGAATAATCAAAAACTGTTTTTT. Amino acids: CATSDGPNNQKLFF. V usage is TRBV24-1 and J usage is TRBJ1-4; D call uncertain. This CDR3 has 14 residues. The germline V gene has CDR1 KGHDR and CDR2 SFDVKD.

About this clone itself: Compared with germline, one end of the junction differs, possibly owing to a read error. The chain uses TRBV7-9 and TRBJ2-5; tentative D call: TRBD2 (6 bases). Germline CDR1 is SEHNR and CDR2 is FQNEAQ (reference sequence). The CDR3 contains 14 residues. CDR3 region: CASSLTGAQGTQYF. CDR3 coding DNA: TGTGCCAGCAGCTTGACGGGAGCCCAAGGGACCCAGTACTTC.

V gene TRBV5-1 combines with J gene TRBJ1-6; D is possibly TRBD1 (6 bases). Trimming pared 1 base from V and 3 bases from J, leaving 17 bases between. CDR3 size: 18 residues. Germline CDR1 and CDR2: SGHRS and YFSETQ. CDR3 sequence reads: CASSLHRITGLYNSPLHF. CDR3 sequence (DNA): TGCGCCAGCAGCTTGCATAGAATCACAGGGCTCTATAATTCACCCCTCCACTTT.

This clone appeared a few times. The gene calls are TRBV7-8 and TRBJ2-7; unclear D gene. Trimming stripped 5 bases from V and 5 bases from J, with 19 bases between. CDR1 and CDR2 from the germline V gene are SGHVS and FQNEAQ. This CDR3 comprises 15 residues. CDR3 region: CASSTLNRGFDEQYF. In DNA, the CDR3 is TGTGCCAGCAGCACACTGAATAGAGGCTTCGACGAGCAGTACTTC.

V gene TRBV18 combines with J gene TRBJ2-6; TRBD1 might be the D (6 bases). The germline CDR1 and CDR2 sequences are KGHSH and LQKENI. The CDR3 extends over 16 amino acids. Trimming cost V 0 bases and J 1 base, with 7 bases left between them. Here the CDR3 reads CASSPPTGSGANVLTF. CDR3 DNA: TGTGCCAGCTCACCACCTACAGGGTCTGGGGCCAACGTCCTGACTTTC.

This rearrangement joins TRBV24-1 to TRBJ1-2; D is unclear. The CDR3 has 11 residues. Germline assignment: CDR1 KGHDR and CDR2 SFDVKD. Trimming removed 5 bases from V and 7 bases from J, with 7 bases in between. The CDR3: CATSVGGGYTF. DNA for the CDR3: TGTGCCACCAGTGTTGGAGGTGGCTACACCTTC.

CDR3 sequence (DNA): TGTGCCAGCAGTGCGGGGTTCCGTCAGCCCCAGCATTTT. Translation: CASSAGFRQPQHF. This sequence joins TRBV27 and TRBJ1-5, with unresolved D. Between the trimmed V and J ends, which lost 5 bases and 6 bases, there was a span of 11 bases. The CDR3 runs to 13 residues. CDR1 and CDR2 (germline): MNHEY, SMNVEV (reference sequence).

The sample holds a few counts of this clone. The chain is built from TRBV10-3 and TRBJ2-2, with 9 bases identical to TRBD1. This CDR3 contains 17 residues. The germline V gene has CDR1 ENHRY and CDR2 SYGVKD. V trimming: 2 bases; J trimming: 5 bases; junction bases outside the gene matches: 9. CDR3 in amino acids: CAISEPRTGDRTGELFF. CDR3 bases: TGTGCCATCAGTGAGCCCCGGACAGGGGATAGGACCGGGGAGCTGTTTTTT.

The chain links TRBV10-2 to TRBJ1-5; TRBD1 aligns across 10 bases. The trim removed 6 bases at V and 4 bases at J, leaving 6 bases unmatched. This CDR3 is built from 15 residues. Germline V gene lookup returns CDR1 WSHSY and CDR2 SAAADI. The CDR3 loop is CASSSGTGDNQPQHF. For the CDR3, the DNA is TGCGCCAGCAGCTCCGGGACAGGGGATAATCAGCCCCAGCATTTT.

This clone has only one observation. The chain links TRBV19 to TRBJ2-1; 14 positions agree with TRBD2. The V segment lost 5 bases and the J segment 6 bases; nucleotides outside the gene matches: 6. CDR3 length: 16 residues. Germline values: CDR1 LNHDA, CDR2 SQIVND (reference sequence). CDR3: CASSGRLAGGLNEQFF. CDR3 bases: TGTGCCAGTAGTGGAAGACTAGCGGGGGGGCTCAATGAGCAGTTCTTC.

The J gene is TRBJ2-5, the V gene TRBV19; TRBD1 agrees at 9 bases. Germline trimming cut 0 bases from V and 0 bases from J; bases unmatched to any gene: 5. The CDR3 extends over 17 amino acids. Germline V lookup: CDR1 LNHDA, CDR2 SQIVND (reference sequence). The CDR3 DNA sequence: TGTGCCAGTAGTATAGACACCGGGACAGGGAACCAAGAGACCCAGTACTTC. This encodes CASSIDTGTGNQETQYF.

The chain couples TRBV6-5 to TRBJ2-1; 8 bases are shared with TRBD1. This CDR3 is built from 15 residues. Germline values: CDR1 MNHEY, CDR2 SVGAGI. Trimming took 6 bases from V and 4 from J; bases not matched to a gene: 8. CDR3 amino acids: CASSRDRKAYNEQFF. In nucleotides, the CDR3 is TGTGCCAGCAGCCGGGACAGGAAGGCATACAATGAGCAGTTCTTC.

The rearrangement uses TRBV4-2 and TRBJ2-3, with D tentatively TRBD1 (5 bases). There are 19 residues in the CDR3. CDR1 is LGHNA, CDR2 YNFKEQ, per germline. V was shortened by 2 bases and J by 4 bases, with 25 bases between the two germline ends. Here the CDR3 reads CASSQLQGQVSVGSDTQYF. The CDR3 nucleotides read TGTGCCAGCAGCCAATTGCAGGGCCAAGTTTCCGTGGGCTCAGATACGCAGTATTTT.

The chain is built from TRBV9 and TRBJ2-3, with TRBD2 matching 7 bases. Per germline, CDR1 SGDLS and CDR2 YYNGEE. The CDR3 is 14 amino acids. The junction had 10 bases not matched to a gene; V was cut back by 6 bases and J by 6 bases. The CDR3 DNA reads TGTGCCAGCAATAGGAGACTAGCAGCGGATACGCAGTATTTT. Protein: CASNRRLAADTQYF.

The V call is TRBV5-1, the J call TRBJ2-5; D is undetermined. Deletions cut 3 bases from V and 4 bases from J, with 13 bases between. CDR1 and CDR2 from the germline V gene are SGHRS and YFSETQ. The CDR3 has 14 amino acids. CDR3 loop: CASSYGEVRETQYF. As DNA, the CDR3 is TGCGCCAGCAGCTATGGAGAGGTGAGAGAGACCCAGTACTTC.

The chain combines TRBV9 with TRBJ2-2; 8 nucleotides align to TRBD1. The CDR3 extends over 16 amino acids. V was clipped by 2 bases and J by 7 bases; unmatched bases: 10. Germline V lookup: CDR1 SGDLS, CDR2 YYNGEE. CDR3 in DNA: TGTGCCAGCAGCGTGTCCCCCAGGGGGCGGGGCGGGGAGCTGTTTTTT. Its translation is CASSVSPRGRGGELFF.

This chain uses TRBV5-1 with TRBJ2-2; D uncertain. V was trimmed by 0 bases and J by 7 bases, leaving 10 bases between them. The CDR3 consists of 14 residues. CDR1 is SGHRS, CDR2 YFSETQ, per germline. CDR3 sequence: CASSLVPRGGELFF. CDR3 coding DNA: TGCGCCAGCAGCTTGGTACCTCGAGGCGGGGAGCTGTTTTTT.

The rearrangement uses TRBV9 and TRBJ2-3; 9 bases are a match to TRBD1. This CDR3 region has 16 residues. CDR1 and CDR2 (germline): SGDLS, YYNGEE. V trimming: 4 bases; J trimming: 5 bases; junction bases outside the gene matches: 11. The CDR3 DNA follows: TGTGCCAGCAGCCCTACGGGACAGGGCGAAAGAGATACGCAGTATTTT. It is translated as CASSPTGQGERDTQYF.

J is TRBJ1-2 and V is TRBV5-4; D gene unclear. CDR3 size: 15 residues. Germline V gene data show CDR1 as SGHNT and CDR2 as YYREEE (reference sequence). Trimming took 0 bases from V and 0 from J, leaving 9 bases between them. The CDR3 DNA reads as TGTGCCAGCAGCTTGGATATTTTAGCTAACTATGGCTACACCTTC. Translated, it gives CASSLDILANYGYTF.

The chain links TRBV11-2 to TRBJ2-3; 8 positions match TRBD2. The germline CDR1 and CDR2 sequences are SGHAT and FQNNGV. The CDR3 spans 15 residues. V dropped 3 bases and J dropped 1; count of bases not matched to a gene: 3. CDR3 nucleotides: TGTGCCAGCAGCTTTCGGGGGGGGCGCACAGATACGCAGTATTTT. The encoded protein is CASSFRGGRTDTQYF.

This chain links TRBV24-1 with TRBJ2-1, with 7 bases matching TRBD1. The V segment lost 3 bases and the J segment 6 bases; nucleotides outside the gene matches: 10. Germline-derived CDR1 and CDR2 are KGHDR and SFDVKD. This CDR3 is 16 amino acids long. CDR3 nucleotides: TGTGCCACCAGTGATCCGAACAGGGGTCCCCTCAATGAGCAGTTCTTC. It translates to CATSDPNRGPLNEQFF.

V usage is TRBV6-4 and J usage is TRBJ1-2, with TRBD1 matching 8 bases. Germline V gene data show CDR1 as MRHNA and CDR2 as SNTAGT. Trimming took 4 bases from V and 2 from J; bases not matched to a gene: 3. The CDR3 length is 14 residues. For the CDR3, the DNA is TGTGCCAGCAGTGTCGACAGGGGAAACTATGGCTACACCTTC. This gives the protein CASSVDRGNYGYTF.

The chain couples TRBV5-1 to TRBJ1-6; weak D call: TRBD1 (5 bases). This CDR3 is built from 13 residues. Germline-derived CDR1 and CDR2 are SGHRS and YFSETQ. Between the trimmed V and J ends, which lost 5 bases and 4 bases, there was a span of 7 bases. CDR3 coding DNA: TGCGCCAGCAGACAGGATTATAATTCACCCCTCCACTTT. Protein: CASRQDYNSPLHF.

V gene TRBV5-6 combines with J gene TRBJ1-6, with TRBD1 matching 7 bases. Per the germline V gene, CDR1 is SGHDT and CDR2 is YYEEEE. Trimming cost V 5 bases and J 6 bases; bases outside gene matches: 8. The CDR3 consists of 15 residues. The CDR3 DNA follows: TGTGCCAGCAGTCTATCAGGGACAGCTAATTCACCCCTCCACTTT. Amino acids: CASSLSGTANSPLHF.

The CDR3 bases are TGTGCCAGCAGTGAGTTTCCAGGTCAGGGTGAGCAGTTCTTC. Residues: CASSEFPGQGEQFF. The chain couples TRBV2 to TRBJ2-1, with D tentatively TRBD1 (5 bases). The CDR3 consists of 14 residues. Germline CDR1 and CDR2: SNHLY and FYNNEI. With 3 bases removed from V and 9 bases from J, the gap between germline ends came to 15 bases.

The rearrangement links TRBV28 to TRBJ2-3; 7 positions agree with TRBD1. V was clipped by 2 bases and J by 4 bases; unmatched bases: 6. This CDR3 spans 15 amino acids. CDR1 is MDHEN, CDR2 SYDVKM, per germline. The DNA for the CDR3 is TGTGCCAGCAGTTTAATTTCGACAGGGCCAGATACGCAGTATTTT. This sequence encodes CASSLISTGPDTQYF.

The V call is TRBV11-2, the J call TRBJ2-7, with 7 bases that match TRBD1. The ends lost 1 base at V and 3 bases at J; junction bases unmatched: 6. This CDR3 has 15 amino acids. Germline-derived CDR1 and CDR2 are SGHAT and FQNNGV. The CDR3 nucleotides read TGTGCCAGCAGCTTAGTTCGCCAGGGGGTCTACGAGCAGTACTTC. Protein: CASSLVRQGVYEQYF.